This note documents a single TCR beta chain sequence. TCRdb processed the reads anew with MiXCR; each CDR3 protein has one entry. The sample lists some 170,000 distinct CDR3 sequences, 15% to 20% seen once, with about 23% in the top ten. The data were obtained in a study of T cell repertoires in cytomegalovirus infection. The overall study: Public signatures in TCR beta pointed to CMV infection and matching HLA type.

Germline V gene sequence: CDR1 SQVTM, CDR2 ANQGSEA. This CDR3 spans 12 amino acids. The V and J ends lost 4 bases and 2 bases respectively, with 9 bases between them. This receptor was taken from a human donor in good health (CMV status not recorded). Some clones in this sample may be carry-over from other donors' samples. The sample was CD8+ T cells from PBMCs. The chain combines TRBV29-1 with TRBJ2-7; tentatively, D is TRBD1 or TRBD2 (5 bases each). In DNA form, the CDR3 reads TGCAGCGTTGGAGGGGTCCCCTACGAGCAGTACTTC. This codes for CSVGGVPYEQYF.